This T cell receptor (beta chain) was found in a study of cytomegalovirus exposure and HLA in healthy donors. General study results and limits: The investigators catalogued 150 to 200 TCR beta chains as cytomegalovirus-associated. For most TCR beta V segments, an earlier analysis put the productive rate at about 87% or about 30% of the time. In a later analysis, HLA-associated beta chains showed higher expansion and lower generation probabilities than comparable chains.

This CDR3 region has 12 residues. V was pared by 4 bases and J by 8 bases, with 9 bases between. Germline assignment: CDR1 SEHNR and CDR2 FQNEAQ (reference sequence). In this sample, this clone turned up once. Its antigen is not known. Donors had nominal health at sampling but likely had unrecorded immune exposures. The study ran its PCR with 60 Vbeta and 13 Jbeta primers. Sequencing was performed with immunoSEQ multiplex PCR; in TCRdb, only in-frame clones are kept and a portion is missing. The table includes about 200,000 clones, around three quarters detected once. The source material was PBMCs. The V gene is TRBV7-9, the J gene TRBJ2-1, with a tentative D call TRBD2 (5 bases). This clonotype was obtained from a woman in her 30s in good health and CMV-seronegative. The CDR3 DNA reads TGTGCCAGCAGCTCGTCGGGGTATGAGCAGTTCTTC. Protein: CASSSSGYEQFF.